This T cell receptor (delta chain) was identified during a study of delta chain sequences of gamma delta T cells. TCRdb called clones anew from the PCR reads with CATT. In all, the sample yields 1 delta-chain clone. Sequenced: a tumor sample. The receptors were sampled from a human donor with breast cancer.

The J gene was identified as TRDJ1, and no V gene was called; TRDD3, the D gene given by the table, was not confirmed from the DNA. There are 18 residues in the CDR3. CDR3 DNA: TGTGCAGCACTCAGAACTGGGGGATACTGGCTCACAACCGATAAACTCATCTTT. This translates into CAALRTGGYWLTTDKLIF.